This TCR beta chain came from a study of T-cell memory formation after mild COVID-19. Study-wide results and caveats: The finding that pre-infection memory included some responding clones suggested that cross-reactive memory joined. Balance between CD4 and CD8 was seen in clones contracting day 15 to 85, and a CD4+ lean was seen in later expanders.

The sample holds many counts of this clonotype. Its specificity is not known. The CDR3 length is 15 residues. Per germline, CDR1 LGHDT and CDR2 YNNKEL (reference sequence). Deletions cut 0 bases from V and 2 bases from J, with 11 bases between. Sample barcodes and UMIs were carried by the TCR alpha and TCR beta cDNA libraries that 5'RACE generated with constant-segment primers. Each CDR3 protein gets one entry after TCRdb re-called the 5' RACE reads with MiXCR. The table includes a few hundred thousand distinct CDR3 sequences, 8.5% to 9.5% detected once. Sequenced sample: PBMCs or a T cell subset sorted from them (not recorded which). The rearrangement links TRBV3-1 to TRBJ2-7; unclear D gene. This clonotype was obtained from a man between 18 and 29 years old who had mild COVID-19 (a few samples of this study predate the infection). Cell type and time point are not known. The CDR3 sequence is CASSQEPARTYEQYF. CDR3 nucleotide sequence: TGTGCCAGCAGCCAAGAGCCAGCAAGGACCTACGAGCAGTACTTC.